The sequence of this T cell receptor (beta chain) was determined in a study of patients and donors after allogeneic stem cell transplantation. TCRdb redid the calling of the RT-PCR reads with MiXCR, one entry per CDR3 protein. The data hold about 230,000 distinct CDR3 sequences, with 14% observed a single time. This clonotype was observed a handful of times. This CDR3 is built from 14 residues. From germline, CDR1 is LNHNV and CDR2 YYDKDF (reference sequence). Trimming cost V 3 bases and J 6 bases, with 12 bases left between them. This TCR was sampled from a human donor who was either an allogeneic HSCT recipient or a stem cell or donor lymphocyte infusion donor (not recorded which). It is not recorded whose cells these are; they may come from a transplant donor. The gene calls are TRBV15 and TRBJ1-5; TRBD1 is a possible D gene (5 bases). Sequencing input: blood, either unsorted or a sorted T cell fraction (not recorded which). The CDR3 DNA follows: TGTGCCACCAGCAGGGGCACTCAGGGTCAGCCCCAGCATTTT. Translation gives CATSRGTQGQPQHF.